A single sample gave rise to the 30 T cell receptor beta chains below, sequenced in a study of radiation and T cells in renal cell carcinoma. Time point: baseline pretreatment blood. Documented treatment: 15 Gy SBRT to primary tumor, nephrectomy 4 weeks later. Some clones are missing from TCRdb's copy, which holds only in-frame ones; the method was immunoSEQ multiplex PCR. The sample has 50,000 to 75,000 clones, approximately 80% seen once; the top ten hold 7.3%. The specimen comprised blood, sampled from a patient whose treatment included radiotherapy and nephrectomy. Receptor source: a man between 60 and 70 years old with renal cell carcinoma.

The CDR3 loop reads CASSQGGNRRMETQYF. The CDR3 DNA reads as TGCGCCAGCAGCCAAGGGGGAAACAGACGGATGGAGACCCAGTACTTC. This chain links TRBV4-1 with TRBJ2-5, with D uncertain. V lost 1 base and J lost 5, with 17 bases in between. This CDR3 contains 16 residues. CDR1 and CDR2 from the germline V gene are MGHRA and YSYEKL.

The V and J genes are TRBV15 and TRBJ1-1; maybe TRBD1 (5 bases). There are 16 residues in the CDR3. V dropped 0 bases and J dropped 4 bases, with 15 bases sitting between them. The germline V gene encodes CDR1 LNHNV and CDR2 YYDKDF (reference sequence). The CDR3 protein is CATSRDRGVAGTEAFF. DNA of the CDR3: TGTGCCACCAGCAGAGATCGAGGGGTAGCAGGCACTGAAGCTTTCTTT.

V is TRBV15 and J is TRBJ1-3; D is unclear. The CDR3 totals 13 residues. Germline V lookup: CDR1 LNHNV, CDR2 YYDKDF (reference sequence). Trimming pared 0 bases from V and 4 bases from J, leaving 4 bases between. In nucleotides, the CDR3 is TGTGCCACCAGCAGAGAACAAGGAAACACCATATATTTT. Its protein is CATSREQGNTIYF.

The chain couples TRBV11-2 to TRBJ2-7, with TRBD1 identical over 7 bases. The germline V gene encodes CDR1 SGHAT and CDR2 FQNNGV. The CDR3 extends over 15 amino acids. V lost 7 bases and J lost 5; bases outside the gene matches: 14. CDR3: CASTAGTELWNEQYF. DNA for the CDR3: TGTGCCAGCACTGCCGGGACAGAGCTGTGGAACGAGCAGTACTTC.

The chain combines TRBV19 with TRBJ2-1, with 9 bases matching TRBD2. The J segment lost 7 bases and the V segment lost 7 bases, leaving 5 bases of the junction unmatched. CDR3 length: 13 amino acids. Per germline, CDR1 LNHDA and CDR2 SQIVND (reference sequence). CDR3: CASTPLAGNEQFF. CDR3 bases: TGTGCCAGTACCCCGCTAGCGGGAAATGAGCAGTTCTTC. Together with reference TRBV19 and TRBJ2-1, the CDR3 gives the full variable domain: DGGITQSPKYLFRKEGQNVTLSCEQNLNHDAMYWYRQDPGQGLRLIYYSQIVNDFQKGDIAEGYSVSREKKESFPLTVTSAQKNPTAFYLCASTPLAGNEQFFGPGTRLTVL.

The chain combines TRBV5-1 with TRBJ2-1; D is perhaps TRBD2 (7 bases). This CDR3 has 14 amino acids. Germline CDR1 SGHRS, CDR2 YFSETQ. V was shortened by 2 bases and J by 8 bases, with 14 bases between the two germline ends. CDR3 protein: CASSLGGAEHEQFF. CDR3 nucleotides: TGCGCCAGCAGCTTAGGGGGGGCCGAGCATGAGCAGTTCTTC.

This sequence joins TRBV2 and TRBJ1-6; D is undetermined. This CDR3 comprises 12 residues. V lost 8 bases, J lost 5 bases, and 7 bases lay in between. Germline loops: CDR1 SNHLY, CDR2 FYNNEI. CDR3 protein: CASGKDNSPLHF. In DNA, the CDR3 is TGTGCCAGCGGCAAGGATAATTCACCCCTCCACTTT.

The chain employs TRBV7-9 and TRBJ2-5; 8 bases agree with TRBD1. Germline CDR1 reads SEHNR; CDR2 reads FQNEAQ (reference sequence). This CDR3 is built from 13 residues. Losses at the gene ends were 5 bases for V and 5 bases for J; bases not matched to a gene: 4. For the CDR3, the DNA is TGTGCCAGCAGCCCCAGGGGGCCGGAGACCCAGTACTTC. It yields the protein CASSPRGPETQYF.

The J gene is TRBJ2-3, the V gene TRBV5-1; perhaps D is TRBD1 or TRBD2 (5 bases each). The germline V and J ends were trimmed by 3 bases and 5 bases, with 16 bases remaining between them. The CDR3 is 15 residues long. In germline, CDR1 is SGHRS, CDR2 YFSETQ. The CDR3 region is CASSSQAERGDTQYF. The CDR3 nucleotides read TGCGCCAGCAGCTCCCAAGCGGAGAGGGGAGATACGCAGTATTTT. Full variable domain (outside the CDR3, taken from reference TRBV5-1 and TRBJ2-3): KAGVTQTPRYLIKTRGQQVTLSCSPISGHRSVSWYQQTPGQGLQFLFEYFSETQRNKGNFPGRFSGRQFSNSRSEMNVSTLELGDSALYLCASSSQAERGDTQYFGPGTRLTVL.

The chain uses TRBV5-5 and TRBJ2-1; 8 positions match TRBD2. The CDR3 runs 15 residues. Germline trimming cut 3 bases from V and 5 bases from J; bases unmatched to any gene: 7. Germline CDR1 SGHKS, CDR2 YYEKEE (reference sequence). CDR3 nucleotides: TGTGCCAGCAGCTCCCCGGGACTAGGGAACAATGAGCAGTTCTTC. This encodes CASSSPGLGNNEQFF.

This chain connects TRBV5-6 to TRBJ1-4; D unclear. Germline CDR1 is SGHDT and CDR2 is YYEEEE. V lost 1 base, J lost 5 bases, and 15 bases lay in between. This CDR3 region has 16 residues. The CDR3 DNA is TGTGCCAGCAGCTTGCTTAGGTCCATTCCCAATGAAAAACTGTTTTTT. Translated, it gives CASSLLRSIPNEKLFF.

J is TRBJ2-3 and V is TRBV4-3, with D perhaps TRBD1 or TRBD2 (5 bases each). Germline lookup yields CDR1 LGHNA and CDR2 YSLEER. V was cut by 0 bases and J by 3 bases, with 13 bases left in between. This CDR3 is built from 16 residues. DNA for the CDR3: TGCGCCAGCAGCCAAGACCGGAAGGGACGGACAGATACGCAGTATTTT. It yields the protein CASSQDRKGRTDTQYF.

The chain has TRBV5-6 and TRBJ2-5; 7 positions match TRBD2. CDR1 is SGHDT and CDR2 is YYEEEE in the germline V gene. Trimming removed 1 base from V and 0 bases from J; junction bases left unmatched: 3. CDR3 length equals 15 residues. CDR3 nucleotide sequence: TGTGCCAGCAGCTTGAGGGGAGGGCACCAAGAGACCCAGTACTTC. Its protein is CASSLRGGHQETQYF.

The chain recombines TRBV25-1 with TRBJ1-4; tentative D call: TRBD1 (6 bases). The V end lost 3 bases, the J end lost 4 bases, and 18 bases lay between the germline ends. Germline lookup yields CDR1 MGHDK and CDR2 SYGVNS. The CDR3 spans 17 residues. This chain's CDR3 is CASSDPSRGAHNEKLFF. Here the CDR3 DNA reads TGTGCCAGCAGTGACCCCTCTAGGGGGGCCCATAATGAAAAACTGTTTTTT. The entire variable domain, with the rest obtained from reference TRBV25-1 and TRBJ1-4, is as follows: EADIYQTPRYLVIGTGKKITLECSQTMGHDKMYWYQQDPGMELHLIHYSYGVNSTEKGDLSSESTVSRIRTEHFPLTLESARPSHTSQYLCASSDPSRGAHNEKLFFGSGTQLSVL.

The chain couples TRBV2 to TRBJ1-3; D gene uncertain. CDR3 length: 14 amino acids. CDR1 is SNHLY and CDR2 is FYNNEI in the germline V gene. Trimming stripped 7 bases from V and 0 bases from J, with 10 bases between. The CDR3 nucleotides read TGTGCCAGCACCCGGGAGGACTCTGGAAACACCATATATTTT. Amino acid sequence: CASTREDSGNTIYF.

V and J are TRBV28 and TRBJ2-7, with TRBD2 identical over 10 bases. Unmatched junction bases numbered 13, after V lost 6 bases and J lost 11 bases. CDR3 length: 14 amino acids. Looked up from germline, CDR1 is MDHEN and CDR2 is SYDVKM. CDR3 loop: CASRPSGREWGEYV. The DNA of the CDR3 is TGTGCCAGCAGACCCAGCGGGAGGGAGTGGGGAGAGTACGTC.

J is TRBJ2-7 and V is TRBV18, with 9 bases lining up with TRBD1. There are 15 residues in the CDR3. The trim removed 3 bases at V and 2 bases at J, leaving 5 bases unmatched. Germline V gives CDR1 KGHSH, CDR2 LQKENI. Here the CDR3 reads CASSPGQGQTYEQYF. CDR3 DNA: TGTGCCAGCTCACCGGGACAGGGCCAGACCTACGAGCAGTACTTC.

V gene TRBV7-9 combines with J gene TRBJ2-7; D ambiguous. V shed 2 bases and J shed 7 bases, with 9 bases lying between them. The CDR3 is 12 residues long. Looked up from germline, CDR1 is SEHNR and CDR2 is FQNEAQ (reference sequence). DNA for the CDR3: TGTGCCAGCAGCTTAAATAGAAGGGAGCAGTACGTC. The encoded protein is CASSLNRREQYV.

This chain links TRBV19 with TRBJ1-2; tentative D call: TRBD1 (5 bases). This CDR3 has 15 amino acids. V gave up 6 bases and J gave up 4 bases, with 18 bases separating them. Germline assignment: CDR1 LNHDA and CDR2 SQIVND (reference sequence). Here the CDR3 DNA reads TGTGCCAGTAGCCCTTGGGGGGAAAGGGGCTATGGCTACACCTTC. Translation gives CASSPWGERGYGYTF.

V gene TRBV5-5 combines with J gene TRBJ2-5; 7 nucleotides line up with TRBD1. The CDR3 is made up of 13 amino acids. Germline V gene sequence: CDR1 SGHKS, CDR2 YYEKEE (reference sequence). V trimming: 4 bases; J trimming: 3 bases; junction bases outside the gene matches: 3. The CDR3 DNA reads TGTGCCAGCAGCCAGGGGACAGAAGAGACCCAGTACTTC. It specifies CASSQGTEETQYF.

The chain has TRBV4-3 and TRBJ1-1; TRBD1 might be the D (5 bases). The V gene lost 0 bases and the J gene lost 5 bases, with 13 bases spanning the gap. Germline V gene sequence: CDR1 LGHNA, CDR2 YSLEER. The CDR3 spans 15 residues. CDR3 DNA: TGCGCCAGCAGCCAAGACCCCAGGGCTGGAACTGAAGCTTTCTTT. This sequence encodes CASSQDPRAGTEAFF.

The genes are TRBV7-2 and TRBJ2-2; D is perhaps TRBD1 (6 bases). Trimming stripped 2 bases from V and 0 bases from J, with 13 bases between. The CDR3 contains 17 residues. CDR1 is SGHTA, CDR2 FQGNSA, per germline. CDR3 loop: CASSLMARGANTGELFF. The CDR3 bases are TGTGCCAGCAGCTTAATGGCCAGGGGCGCGAACACCGGGGAGCTGTTTTTT.

The rearrangement links TRBV4-3 to TRBJ2-7, with a possible D match to TRBD1 (6 bases). Trimming left V 4 bases short and J 6 bases short, with 13 bases between. The germline gives CDR1 LGHNA, CDR2 YSLEER. The CDR3 covers 13 residues. The CDR3 DNA reads TGCGCCAGCAGCCTCCTCCCGACAGGCGAGCAGTACTTC. This codes for CASSLLPTGEQYF.

The chain combines TRBV7-2 with TRBJ1-1; D perhaps matches TRBD1 (5 bases). This CDR3 has 15 residues. V was clipped by 8 bases and J by 4 bases, with 20 bases between them. Germline CDR1 is SGHTA and CDR2 is FQGNSA. In DNA form, the CDR3 reads TGTGCCAGCGGCCCGCGGGGCGCGAAGAGCACTGAAGCTTTCTTT. Translating it yields CASGPRGAKSTEAFF.

The CDR3 nucleotides read TGCAGCGTTCCGGGACAGGTGTATCCTGCTGAAGCTTTCTTT. Its protein product is CSVPGQVYPAEAFF. The chain recombines TRBV29-1 with TRBJ1-1; TRBD1 matches at 8 bases. Trimming removed 5 bases from V and 6 bases from J; junction bases left unmatched: 11. The CDR3 is made up of 14 amino acids. Germline V gene data show CDR1 as SQVTM and CDR2 as ANQGSEA.

The J gene is TRBJ1-2, the V gene TRBV9, with 7 nucleotides matching TRBD1. The CDR3 has 16 amino acids. Per germline, CDR1 SGDLS and CDR2 YYNGEE. Trimming cost V 4 bases and J 1 base; bases outside gene matches: 10. The CDR3 is CASSIEDRSYNYGYTF. The DNA for the CDR3 is TGTGCCAGCAGCATTGAGGACAGGTCATATAACTATGGCTACACCTTC.

This clone was seen a handful of times. The chain recombines TRBV27 with TRBJ1-1; possible D gene TRBD1, 6 bases. There are 15 residues in the CDR3. Germline-derived CDR1 and CDR2 are MNHEY and SMNVEV (reference sequence). Trimming removed 6 bases at V and 4 bases at J, with 18 bases between. The CDR3 spells CASSISAGAGTEAFF. The CDR3 DNA reads TGTGCCAGCAGCATTTCGGCAGGGGCGGGCACTGAAGCTTTCTTT.

This clone was seen only a few times. This chain uses TRBV27 with TRBJ1-1; D is unclear. Between the trimmed V and J ends, which lost 8 bases and 5 bases, there was a span of 18 bases. The germline gives CDR1 MNHEY, CDR2 SMNVEV (reference sequence). This CDR3 has 14 residues. The CDR3 sequence: CASFRVDRRTEAFF. CDR3 nucleotide sequence: TGTGCCAGCTTCCGGGTGGATCGAAGAACTGAAGCTTTCTTT.

The chain carries TRBV27 and TRBJ1-2; tentatively, D is TRBD1 (5 bases). V lost 1 base to trimming and J lost 2 bases, with 17 bases between them. Germline lookup yields CDR1 MNHEY and CDR2 SMNVEV (reference sequence). The CDR3 consists of 17 residues. The CDR3 nucleotides read TGTGCCAGCAGTTTATTCGGGGCCGAAAGCAGCAACTATGGCTACACCTTC. It yields the protein CASSLFGAESSNYGYTF.

This rearrangement joins TRBV19 to TRBJ1-1; 8 positions agree with TRBD1. Germline CDR1 and CDR2: LNHDA and SQIVND (reference sequence). CDR3 length equals 15 residues. After removal of 4 bases from V and 0 bases from J, the junction contained 4 bases not matched to a gene. The CDR3 here is CASSRTGRLNTEAFF. As DNA, the CDR3 is TGTGCCAGTAGTAGGACAGGGAGGCTGAACACTGAAGCTTTCTTT.